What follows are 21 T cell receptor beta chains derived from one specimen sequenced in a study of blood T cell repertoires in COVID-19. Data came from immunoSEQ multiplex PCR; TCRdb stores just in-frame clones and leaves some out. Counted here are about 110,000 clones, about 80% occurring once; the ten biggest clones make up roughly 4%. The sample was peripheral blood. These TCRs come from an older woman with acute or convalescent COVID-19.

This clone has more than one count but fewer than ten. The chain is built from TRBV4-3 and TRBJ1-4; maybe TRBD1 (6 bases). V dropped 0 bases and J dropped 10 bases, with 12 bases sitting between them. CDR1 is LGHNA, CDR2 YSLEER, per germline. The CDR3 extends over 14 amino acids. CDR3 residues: CASSQDPQGRKLFF. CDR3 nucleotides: TGCGCCAGCAGCCAAGATCCCCAGGGGCGAAAACTGTTTTTT.

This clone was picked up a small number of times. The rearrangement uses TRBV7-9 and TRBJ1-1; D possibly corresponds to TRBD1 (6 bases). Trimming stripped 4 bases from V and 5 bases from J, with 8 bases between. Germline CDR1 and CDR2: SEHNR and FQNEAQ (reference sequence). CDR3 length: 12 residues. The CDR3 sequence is CASSYTGTEAFF. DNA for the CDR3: TGTGCCAGCAGCTACACAGGGACTGAAGCTTTCTTT. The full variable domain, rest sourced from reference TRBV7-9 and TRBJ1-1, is DTGVSQNPRHKITKRGQNVTFRCDPISEHNRLYWYRQTLGQGPEFLTYFQNEAQLEKSRLLSDRFSAERPKGSFSTLEIQRTEQGDSAMYLCASSYTGTEAFFGQGTRLTVV.

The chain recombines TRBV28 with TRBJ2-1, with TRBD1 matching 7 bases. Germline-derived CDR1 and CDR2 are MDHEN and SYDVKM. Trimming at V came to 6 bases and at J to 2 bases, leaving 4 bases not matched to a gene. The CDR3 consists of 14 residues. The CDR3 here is CASRKTGTYNEQFF. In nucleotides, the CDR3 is TGTGCCAGCAGGAAGACAGGGACCTACAATGAGCAGTTCTTC.

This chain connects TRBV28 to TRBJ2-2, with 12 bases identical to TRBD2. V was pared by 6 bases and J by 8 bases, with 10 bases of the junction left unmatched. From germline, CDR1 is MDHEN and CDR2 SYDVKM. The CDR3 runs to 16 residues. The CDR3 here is CASSDPPGLAGGELFF. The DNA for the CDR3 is TGTGCCAGCAGCGATCCTCCGGGACTAGCGGGTGGGGAGCTGTTTTTT.

Here the CDR3 DNA reads TGTGCCAGCAACAGGGGGTATAGCAATCAGCCCCAGCATTTT. It encodes CASNRGYSNQPQHF. The chain carries TRBV2 and TRBJ1-5; 8 nucleotides match TRBD1. The CDR3 consists of 14 residues. From germline, CDR1 is SNHLY and CDR2 FYNNEI. V trimming: 7 bases; J trimming: 0 bases; junction bases outside the gene matches: 2.

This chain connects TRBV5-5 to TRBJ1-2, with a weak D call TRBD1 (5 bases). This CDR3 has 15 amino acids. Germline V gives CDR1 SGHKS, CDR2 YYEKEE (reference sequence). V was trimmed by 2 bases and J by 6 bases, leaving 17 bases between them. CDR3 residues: CASSFLGGGGNGYTF. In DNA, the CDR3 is TGTGCCAGCAGCTTTCTCGGCGGGGGTGGTAATGGCTACACCTTC.

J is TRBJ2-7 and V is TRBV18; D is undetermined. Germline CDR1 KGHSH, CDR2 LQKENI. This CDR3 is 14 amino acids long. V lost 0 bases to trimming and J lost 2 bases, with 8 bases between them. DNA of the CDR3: TGTGCCAGCTCACCACCAACAAACCCCTACGAGCAGTACTTC. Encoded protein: CASSPPTNPYEQYF.

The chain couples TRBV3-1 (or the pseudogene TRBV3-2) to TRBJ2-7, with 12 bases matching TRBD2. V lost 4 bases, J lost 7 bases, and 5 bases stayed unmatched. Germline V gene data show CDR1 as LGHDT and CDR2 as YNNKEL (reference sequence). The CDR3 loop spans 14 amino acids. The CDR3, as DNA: TGTGCCAGCAGCCTCCGACTAGCGGGAGAAGAGCAGTACTTC. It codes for CASSLRLAGEEQYF.

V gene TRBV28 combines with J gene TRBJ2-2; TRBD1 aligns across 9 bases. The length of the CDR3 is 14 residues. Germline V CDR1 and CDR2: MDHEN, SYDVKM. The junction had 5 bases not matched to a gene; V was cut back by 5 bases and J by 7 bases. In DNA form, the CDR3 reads TGTGCCAGCAGTCCAGGACAGGGGTTCGGGGAGCTGTTTTTT. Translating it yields CASSPGQGFGELFF.

CDR3 DNA sequence: TGTGCCAGCGAGGGGGAAGGCACCGAGCAGTACTTC. It is translated as CASEGEGTEQYF. The chain is built from TRBV11-2 and TRBJ2-7, with D possibly being TRBD1 (6 bases). This CDR3 contains 12 residues. V shed 8 bases and J shed 6 bases, with 14 bases lying between them. Per germline, CDR1 SGHAT and CDR2 FQNNGV.

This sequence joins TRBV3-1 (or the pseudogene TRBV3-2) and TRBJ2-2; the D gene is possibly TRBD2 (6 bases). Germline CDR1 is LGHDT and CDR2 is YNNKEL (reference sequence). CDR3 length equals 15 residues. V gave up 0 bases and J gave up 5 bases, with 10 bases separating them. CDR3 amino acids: CASSQEAGRTGELFF. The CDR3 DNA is TGTGCCAGCAGCCAAGAGGCAGGGAGGACCGGGGAGCTGTTTTTT.

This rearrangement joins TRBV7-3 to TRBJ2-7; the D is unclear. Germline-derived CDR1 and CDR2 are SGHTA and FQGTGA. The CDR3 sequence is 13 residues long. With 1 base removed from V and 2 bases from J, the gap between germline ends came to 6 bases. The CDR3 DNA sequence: TGTGCCAGCAGCTTAATCTCCCCCTACGAGCAGTACTTC. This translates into CASSLISPYEQYF.

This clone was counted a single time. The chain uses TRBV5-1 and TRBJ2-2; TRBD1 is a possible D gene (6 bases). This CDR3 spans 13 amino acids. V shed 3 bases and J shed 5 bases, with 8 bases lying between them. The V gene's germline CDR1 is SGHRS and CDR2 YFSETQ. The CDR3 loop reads CASSSDSTGELFF. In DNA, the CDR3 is TGCGCCAGCAGCTCGGACAGTACCGGGGAGCTGTTTTTT.

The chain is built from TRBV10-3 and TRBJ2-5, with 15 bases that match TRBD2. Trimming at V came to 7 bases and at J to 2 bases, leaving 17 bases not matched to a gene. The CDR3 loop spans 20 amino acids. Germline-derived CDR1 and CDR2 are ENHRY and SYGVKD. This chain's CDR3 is CAIKRQLGTSGGQEQETQYF. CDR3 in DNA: TGTGCCATCAAAAGACAGCTCGGGACTAGCGGGGGGCAAGAACAAGAGACCCAGTACTTC.

The CDR3 is CASSFPRRGDEQYF. Written as DNA, the CDR3 is TGTGCCAGCAGTTTTCCCAGAAGAGGAGACGAGCAGTACTTC. This rearrangement joins TRBV28 to TRBJ2-7; D is undetermined. Germline assignment: CDR1 MDHEN and CDR2 SYDVKM. With 3 bases removed from V and 5 bases from J, the gap between germline ends came to 14 bases. There are 14 residues in the CDR3. Looking up the rest from reference TRBV28 and TRBJ2-7 gives the full variable domain: DVKVTQSSRYLVKRTGEKVFLECVQDMDHENMFWYRQDPGLGLRLIYFSYDVKMKEKGDIPEGYSVSREKKERFSLILESASTNQTSMYLCASSFPRRGDEQYFGPGTRLTVT.

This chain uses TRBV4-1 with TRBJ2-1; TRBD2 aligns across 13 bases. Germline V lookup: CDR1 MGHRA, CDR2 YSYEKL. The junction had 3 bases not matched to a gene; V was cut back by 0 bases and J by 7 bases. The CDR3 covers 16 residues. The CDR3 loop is CASSQDWGLAGNEQFF. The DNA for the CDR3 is TGCGCCAGCAGCCAAGATTGGGGACTAGCGGGGAATGAGCAGTTCTTC.

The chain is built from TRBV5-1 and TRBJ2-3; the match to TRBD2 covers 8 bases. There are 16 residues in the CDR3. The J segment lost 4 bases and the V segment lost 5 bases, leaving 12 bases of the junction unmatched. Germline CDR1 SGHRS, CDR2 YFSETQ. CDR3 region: CASSLLRGGGADTQYF. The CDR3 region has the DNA TGCGCCAGCAGTCTTCTCCGGGGGGGCGGCGCAGATACGCAGTATTTT.

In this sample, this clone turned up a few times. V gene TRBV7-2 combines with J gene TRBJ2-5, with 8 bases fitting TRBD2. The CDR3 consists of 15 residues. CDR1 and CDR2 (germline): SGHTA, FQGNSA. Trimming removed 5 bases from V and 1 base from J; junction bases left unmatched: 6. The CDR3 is CASSPPRGGQETQYF. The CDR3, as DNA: TGTGCCAGCAGCCCCCCCCGGGGGGGCCAAGAGACCCAGTACTTC.

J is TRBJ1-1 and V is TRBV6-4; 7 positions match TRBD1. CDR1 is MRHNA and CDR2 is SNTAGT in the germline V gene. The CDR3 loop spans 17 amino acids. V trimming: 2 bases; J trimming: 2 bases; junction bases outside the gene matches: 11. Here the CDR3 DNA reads TGTGCCAGCAGTGACACACCATTGACAGGGAGAAACACTGAAGCTTTCTTT. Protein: CASSDTPLTGRNTEAFF.

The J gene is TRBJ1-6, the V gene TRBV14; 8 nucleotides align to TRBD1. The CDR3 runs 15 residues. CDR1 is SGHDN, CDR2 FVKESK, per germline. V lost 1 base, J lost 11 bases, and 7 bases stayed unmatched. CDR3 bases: TGTGCCAGCAGCCAAGGGCGCAGGGGGCTCGCACCCCTCCACTTT. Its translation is CASSQGRRGLAPLHF.

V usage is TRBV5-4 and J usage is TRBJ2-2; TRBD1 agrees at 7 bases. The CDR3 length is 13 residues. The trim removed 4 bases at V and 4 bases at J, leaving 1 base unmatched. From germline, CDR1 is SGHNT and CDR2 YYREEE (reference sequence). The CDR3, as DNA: TGTGCCAGCAGCCGACAGGGCACCGGGGAGCTGTTTTTT. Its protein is CASSRQGTGELFF.